The 10 T cell receptor beta chains reported below all come from one sample, sequenced in a study of shared clonotypes between healthy human individuals. Method: immunoSEQ multiplex PCR; TCRdb's copy keeps in-frame clones and lacks some. The table shows about 2.4 million clones, with 93% occurring only once. The sequencing sample was made of naive CD4+ T cells from PBMCs. Described subset: CD45RA+ positively selected. Source of these receptors: a young man in good health. Some clones in this sample may be carry-over from other donors' samples.

The chain couples TRBV6-1 to TRBJ2-2, with 8 bases that match TRBD2. This CDR3 contains 14 residues. V was pared by 6 bases and J by 6 bases, with 6 bases of the junction left unmatched. The germline V gene encodes CDR1 MNHNS and CDR2 SASEGT. In DNA, the CDR3 is TGTGCCAGCAGGATGGACGGGGGGGCCGGGGAGCTGTTTTTT. It specifies CASRMDGGAGELFF.

V usage is TRBV5-5 and J usage is TRBJ2-2; possible D gene TRBD1, 6 bases. Germline CDR1 SGHKS, CDR2 YYEKEE (reference sequence). The CDR3 runs to 14 residues. The V end lost 7 bases, the J end lost 6 bases, and 16 bases lay between the germline ends. CDR3 DNA sequence: TGTGCCAGCCTCCAGCAGGGGTTTTCCGGGGAGCTGTTTTTT. This translates into CASLQQGFSGELFF. The full variable domain, with the rest looked up from reference TRBV5-5 and TRBJ2-2, is DAGVTQSPTHLIKTRGQQVTLRCSPISGHKSVSWYQQVLGQGPQFIFQYYEKEERGRGNFPDRFSARQFPNYSSELNVNALLLGDSALYLCASLQQGFSGELFFGEGSRLTVL.

The chain couples TRBV2 to TRBJ2-3; 7 nucleotides agree with TRBD2. Per germline, CDR1 SNHLY and CDR2 FYNNEI. The V segment lost 6 bases and the J segment 4 bases; nucleotides outside the gene matches: 10. The CDR3 sequence is 15 residues long. The CDR3 protein is CASRLLALAADTQYF. CDR3 nucleotide sequence: TGTGCCAGCAGACTACTAGCGTTGGCGGCAGATACGCAGTATTTT. The whole variable domain, remainder taken from reference TRBV2 and TRBJ2-3, is EPEVTQTPSHQVTQMGQEVILRCVPISNHLYFYWYRQILGQKVEFLVSFYNNEISEKSEIFDDQFSVERPDGSNFTLKIRSTKLEDSAMYFCASRLLALAADTQYFGPGTRLTVL.

Turning to this clone: Different DNA sequences within this sample yield the same CDR3. The chain links TRBV7-8 to TRBJ2-7, with TRBD1 matching over 8 bases. This CDR3 has 13 amino acids. V trimming: 4 bases; J trimming: 3 bases; junction bases outside the gene matches: 2. The germline V gene has CDR1 SGHVS and CDR2 FQNEAQ. CDR3 residues: CASSYDRGYEQYF. DNA of the CDR3: TGTGCCAGCAGCTACGACAGGGGCTACGAGCAGTACTTC.

This chain connects TRBV2 to TRBJ1-4; D gene unclear. The germline V gene has CDR1 SNHLY and CDR2 FYNNEI. Trimming removed 6 bases from V and 0 bases from J, with 8 bases in between. CDR3 length: 14 amino acids. The CDR3 DNA follows: TGTGCCAGCAGAAAGGCTGCAACTAATGAAAAACTGTTTTTT. Residues: CASRKAATNEKLFF.

This clone has just one count. This specimen includes other DNA sequences encoding the same CDR3. V usage is TRBV20-1 and J usage is TRBJ1-1; D is possibly TRBD1 (5 bases). The length of the CDR3 is 11 residues. Germline CDR1 reads DFQATT; CDR2 reads SNEGSKA (reference sequence). The V and J ends lost 6 bases and 4 bases respectively, with 9 bases between them. The CDR3 sequence: CSAPGGTEAFF. The CDR3 DNA is TGCAGTGCCCCTGGGGGCACTGAAGCTTTCTTT.

V and J are TRBV10-3 and TRBJ2-1; possibly TRBD2 for D (8 bases). The CDR3 spans 16 residues. V was trimmed by 9 bases and J by 7 bases, leaving 25 bases between them. CDR1 and CDR2 (germline): ENHRY, SYGVKD. The CDR3 reads CAIGGSGAGVWNEQFF. DNA for the CDR3: TGTGCCATAGGGGGCTCGGGAGCGGGAGTATGGAATGAGCAGTTCTTC.

The J gene is TRBJ2-2, the V gene TRBV19; D unclear. The CDR3 is 11 amino acids. Germline loops: CDR1 LNHDA, CDR2 SQIVND (reference sequence). V dropped 7 bases and J dropped 7 bases, with 7 bases sitting between them. The CDR3 DNA reads TGTGCCAGTAACCTATACGGGGAGCTGTTTTTT. It specifies CASNLYGELFF.

This clone was seen a single time. The chain joins TRBV7-9 to TRBJ1-2; D is undetermined. Per germline, CDR1 SEHNR and CDR2 FQNEAQ (reference sequence). The V end was cut by 2 bases, the J end by 6 bases, with 16 bases between. This CDR3 spans 15 amino acids. The CDR3 spells CASSLKSASGDGYTF. The CDR3 DNA is TGTGCCAGCAGCTTAAAGTCGGCCAGCGGGGATGGCTACACCTTC.

V gene TRBV5-6 combines with J gene TRBJ1-1; 7 nucleotides agree with TRBD1. The CDR3 runs to 13 residues. In germline, CDR1 is SGHDT, CDR2 YYEEEE. The V segment lost 4 bases and the J segment 11 bases; nucleotides outside the gene matches: 11. CDR3 nucleotides: TGTGCCAGCAGCAAAGACAGGGCTCCCGGGGCTTTCTTT. Its protein is CASSKDRAPGAFF.